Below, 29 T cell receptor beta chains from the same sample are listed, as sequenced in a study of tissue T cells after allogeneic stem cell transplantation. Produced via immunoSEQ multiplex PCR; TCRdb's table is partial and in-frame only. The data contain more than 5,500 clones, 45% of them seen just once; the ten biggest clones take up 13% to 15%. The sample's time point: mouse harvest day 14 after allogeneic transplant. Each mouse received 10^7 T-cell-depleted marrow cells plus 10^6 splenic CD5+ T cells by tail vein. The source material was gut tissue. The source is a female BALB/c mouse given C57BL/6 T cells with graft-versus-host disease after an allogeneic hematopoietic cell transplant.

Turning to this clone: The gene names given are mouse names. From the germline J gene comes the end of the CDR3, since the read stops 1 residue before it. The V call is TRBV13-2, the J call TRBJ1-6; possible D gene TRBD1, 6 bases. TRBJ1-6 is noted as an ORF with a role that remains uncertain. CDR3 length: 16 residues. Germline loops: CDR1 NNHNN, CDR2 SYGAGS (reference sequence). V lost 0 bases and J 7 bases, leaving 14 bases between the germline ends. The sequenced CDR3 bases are TGTGCCAGCGGTGATGCACCAGGGGCTGGAAATTCGCCCCTCTAC. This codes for CASGDAPGAGNSPLY. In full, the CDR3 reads CASGDAPGAGNSPLYF.

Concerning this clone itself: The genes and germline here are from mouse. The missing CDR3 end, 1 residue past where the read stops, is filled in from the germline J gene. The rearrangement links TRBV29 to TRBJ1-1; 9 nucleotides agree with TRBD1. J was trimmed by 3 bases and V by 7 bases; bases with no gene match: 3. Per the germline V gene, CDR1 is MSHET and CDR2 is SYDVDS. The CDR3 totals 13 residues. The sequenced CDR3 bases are TGTGCTAGCATCCGGGACAGGGACACAGAAGTCTTC. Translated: CASIRDRDTEVF. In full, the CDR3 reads CASIRDRDTEVFF.

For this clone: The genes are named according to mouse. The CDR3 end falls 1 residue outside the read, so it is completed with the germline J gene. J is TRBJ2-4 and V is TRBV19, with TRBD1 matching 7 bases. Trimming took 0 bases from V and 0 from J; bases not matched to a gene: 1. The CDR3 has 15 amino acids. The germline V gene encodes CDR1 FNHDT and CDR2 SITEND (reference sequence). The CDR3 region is CASSIGTGSQNTLYF. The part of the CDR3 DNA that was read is TGTGCCAGCAGTATAGGGACAGGTAGTCAAAACACCTTGTAC.

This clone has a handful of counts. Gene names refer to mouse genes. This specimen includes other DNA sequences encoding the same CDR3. The CDR3 region is CASSLQGGAEQFF. CDR3 DNA, as far as it was read: TGTGCCAGCAGTCTTCAGGGGGGGGCTGAGCAGTTC. The chain employs TRBV26 and TRBJ2-1; D assignment may be TRBD1 or TRBD2 (7 bases each). The read stops 1 residue short of the end of the CDR3; the missing end is completed from the germline J gene. The CDR3 sequence is 13 residues long. Germline CDR1 reads KGHPV; CDR2 reads FQNQEV (reference sequence). V was clipped by 3 bases and J by 7 bases, with 10 bases between them.

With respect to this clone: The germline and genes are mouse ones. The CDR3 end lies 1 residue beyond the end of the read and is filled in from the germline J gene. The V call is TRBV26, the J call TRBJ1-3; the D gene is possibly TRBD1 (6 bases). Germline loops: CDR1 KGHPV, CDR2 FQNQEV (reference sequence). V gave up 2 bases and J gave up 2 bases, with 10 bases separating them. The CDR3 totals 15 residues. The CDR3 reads CASSLLGAPGNTLYF. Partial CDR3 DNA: TGTGCCAGCAGTCTGCTGGGGGCGCCTGGAAATACGCTCTAT.

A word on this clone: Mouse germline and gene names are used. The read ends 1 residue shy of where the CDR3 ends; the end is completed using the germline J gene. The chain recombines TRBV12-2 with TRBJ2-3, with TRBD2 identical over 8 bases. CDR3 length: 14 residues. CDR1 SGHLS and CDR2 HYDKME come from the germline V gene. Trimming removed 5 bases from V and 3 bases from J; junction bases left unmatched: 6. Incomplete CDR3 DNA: TGTGCCAGCTACGCGGGGGGGCGAGCAGAAACGCTGTAT. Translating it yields CASYAGGRAETLY. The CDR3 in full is CASYAGGRAETLYF.

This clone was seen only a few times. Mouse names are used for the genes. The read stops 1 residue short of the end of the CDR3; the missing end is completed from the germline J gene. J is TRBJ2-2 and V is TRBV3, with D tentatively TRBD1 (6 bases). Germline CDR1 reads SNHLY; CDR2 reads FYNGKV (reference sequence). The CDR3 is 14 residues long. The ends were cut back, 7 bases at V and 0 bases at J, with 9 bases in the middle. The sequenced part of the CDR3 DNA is TGTGCCAGCACCGGGACACCAAACACCGGGCAGCTCTAC. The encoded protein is CASTGTPNTGQLY. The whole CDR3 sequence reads CASTGTPNTGQLYF.

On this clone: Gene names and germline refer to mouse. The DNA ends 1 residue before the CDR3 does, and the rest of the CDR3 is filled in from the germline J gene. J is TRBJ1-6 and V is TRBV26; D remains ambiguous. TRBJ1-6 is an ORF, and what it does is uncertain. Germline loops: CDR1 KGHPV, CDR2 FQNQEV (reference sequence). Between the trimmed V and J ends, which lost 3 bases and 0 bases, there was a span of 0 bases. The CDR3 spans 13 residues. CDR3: CASSLSYNSPLYF. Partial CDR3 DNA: TGTGCCAGCAGTCTTTCCTATAATTCGCCCCTCTAC.

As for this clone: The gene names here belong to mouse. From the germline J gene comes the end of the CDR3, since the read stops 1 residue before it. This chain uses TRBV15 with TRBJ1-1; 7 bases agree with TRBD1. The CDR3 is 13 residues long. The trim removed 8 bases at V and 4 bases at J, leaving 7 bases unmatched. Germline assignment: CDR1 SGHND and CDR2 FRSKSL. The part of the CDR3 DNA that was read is TGTGCCAGCCGACAGGGACGAGGCACAGAAGTCTTC. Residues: CASRQGRGTEVF. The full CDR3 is CASRQGRGTEVFF.

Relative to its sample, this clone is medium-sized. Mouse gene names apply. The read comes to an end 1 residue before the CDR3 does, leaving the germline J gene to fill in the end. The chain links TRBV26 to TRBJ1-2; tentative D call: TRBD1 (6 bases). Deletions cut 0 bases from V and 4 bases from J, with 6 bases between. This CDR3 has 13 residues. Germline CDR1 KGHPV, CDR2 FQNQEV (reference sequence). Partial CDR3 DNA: TGTGCCAGCAGTCTGTCAGGGGGCTCCGACTACACC. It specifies CASSLSGGSDYT. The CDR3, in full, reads CASSLSGGSDYTF. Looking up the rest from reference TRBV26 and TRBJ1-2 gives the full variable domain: NSKVIQTPRYLVKGQGQKAKMRCIPEKGHPVVFWYQQNKNNEFKFLINFQNQEVLQQIDMTEKRFSAECPSNSPCSLEIQSSEAGDSALYLCASSLSGGSDYTFGSGTRLLVI.

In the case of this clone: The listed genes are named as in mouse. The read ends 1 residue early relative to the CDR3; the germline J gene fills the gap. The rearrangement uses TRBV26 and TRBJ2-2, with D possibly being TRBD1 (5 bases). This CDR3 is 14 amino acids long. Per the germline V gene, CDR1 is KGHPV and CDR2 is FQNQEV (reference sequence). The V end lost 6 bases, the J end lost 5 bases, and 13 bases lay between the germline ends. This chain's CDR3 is CASSLREGTGQLYF. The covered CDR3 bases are TGTGCCAGCAGCCTCAGGGAGGGGACCGGGCAGCTCTAC.

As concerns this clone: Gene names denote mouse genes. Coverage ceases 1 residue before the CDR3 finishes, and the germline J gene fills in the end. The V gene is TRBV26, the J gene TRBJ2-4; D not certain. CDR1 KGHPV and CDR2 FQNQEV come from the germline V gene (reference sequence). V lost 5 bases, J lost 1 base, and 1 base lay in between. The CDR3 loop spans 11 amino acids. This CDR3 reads CASSGQNTLYF. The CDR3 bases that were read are TGTGCCAGCAGTGGTCAAAACACCTTGTAC.

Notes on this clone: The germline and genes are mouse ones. This chain's CDR3 is CSSNQLLGGRIDTQYF. CDR3 bases read: TGCTCCAGCAATCAATTGCTGGGGGGGCGCATAGACACCCAGTAC. The chain couples TRBV23 to TRBJ2-5; TRBD2, the D gene given by the table, was not confirmed from the DNA. The read stops 1 residue short of the end of the CDR3; the missing end is completed from the germline J gene. This CDR3 is 16 amino acids long. Germline CDR1 and CDR2: KGHTA and FQNQQP.

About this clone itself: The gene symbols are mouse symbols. The CDR3 here is CASSQEVQNTLYF. Incomplete CDR3 DNA: TGTGCCAGCAGCCAAGAAGTTCAAAACACCTTGTAC. J is TRBJ2-4 and V is TRBV2, with D hard to call. The read halts 1 residue ahead of the CDR3 end, with the missing end drawn from the germline J gene. Trimming cost V 0 bases and J 2 bases, with 3 bases left between them. The CDR3 has 13 residues. CDR1 LGHNA and CDR2 YSYQKL come from the germline V gene.

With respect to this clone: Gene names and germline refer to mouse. CDR3 DNA, as far as it was read: TGTGCCAGCTCTCTCACTGGGGGCAACTATGCTGAGCAGTTC. Translated, it gives CASSLTGGNYAEQF. From start to end, the CDR3 is CASSLTGGNYAEQFF. The chain recombines TRBV12-1 with TRBJ2-1; 8 nucleotides line up with TRBD2. Read data end 1 residue before the CDR3 end; the end is taken from the germline J gene. The length of the CDR3 is 15 residues. The V gene's germline CDR1 is SGHSN and CDR2 HYEKVE. Trimming removed 0 bases from V and 1 base from J; junction bases left unmatched: 1.

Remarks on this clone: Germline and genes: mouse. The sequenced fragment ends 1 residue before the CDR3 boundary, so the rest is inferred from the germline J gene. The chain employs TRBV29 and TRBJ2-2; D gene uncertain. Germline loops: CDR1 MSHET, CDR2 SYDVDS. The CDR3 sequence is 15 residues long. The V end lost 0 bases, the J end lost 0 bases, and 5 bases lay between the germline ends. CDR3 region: CASSLSATNTGQLYF. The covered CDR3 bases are TGTGCTAGCAGTTTATCAGCAACAAACACCGGGCAGCTCTAC. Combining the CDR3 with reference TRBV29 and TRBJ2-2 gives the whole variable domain DMKVTQMPRYLIKRMGENVLLECGQDMSHETMYWYRQDPGLGLQLIYISYDVDSNSEGDIPKGYRVSRKKREHFSLILDSAKTNQTSVYFCASSLSATNTGQLYFGEGSKLTVL.

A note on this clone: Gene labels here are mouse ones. The DNA read from the CDR3 is TGTGCCAGCAGTTTAAGGACATCCTATGCTGAGCAGTTC. Translation gives CASSLRTSYAEQF. The whole CDR3 is CASSLRTSYAEQFF. The chain employs TRBV15 and TRBJ2-1; TRBD1 is a possible D gene (5 bases). Read coverage stops 1 residue before the CDR3 terminus; the germline J gene supplies the remainder. There are 14 residues in the CDR3. V shed 2 bases and J shed 3 bases, with 8 bases lying between them. Germline assignment: CDR1 SGHND and CDR2 FRSKSL.

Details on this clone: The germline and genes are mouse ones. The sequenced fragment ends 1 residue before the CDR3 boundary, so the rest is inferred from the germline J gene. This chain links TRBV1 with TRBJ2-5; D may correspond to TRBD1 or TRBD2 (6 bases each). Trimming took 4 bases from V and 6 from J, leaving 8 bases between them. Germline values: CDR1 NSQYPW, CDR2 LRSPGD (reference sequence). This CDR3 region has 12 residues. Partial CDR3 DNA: TGCACCTGCAGTGGGGGGCATGACACCCAGTAC. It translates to CTCSGGHDTQY. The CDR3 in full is CTCSGGHDTQYF.

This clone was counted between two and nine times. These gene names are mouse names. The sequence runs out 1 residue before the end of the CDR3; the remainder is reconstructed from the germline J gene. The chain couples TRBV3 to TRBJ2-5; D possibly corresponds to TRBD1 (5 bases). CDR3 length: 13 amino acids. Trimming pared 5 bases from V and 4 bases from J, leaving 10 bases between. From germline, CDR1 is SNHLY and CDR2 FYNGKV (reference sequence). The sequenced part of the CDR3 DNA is TGTGCCAGCAGCCCGACAGAAAAAGACACCCAGTAC. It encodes CASSPTEKDTQY. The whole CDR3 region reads CASSPTEKDTQYF.

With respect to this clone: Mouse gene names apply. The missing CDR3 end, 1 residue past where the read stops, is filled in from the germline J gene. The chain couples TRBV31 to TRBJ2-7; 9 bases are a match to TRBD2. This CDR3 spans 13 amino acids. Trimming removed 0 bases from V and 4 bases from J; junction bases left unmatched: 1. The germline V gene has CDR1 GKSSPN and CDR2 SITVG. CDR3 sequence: CAWSLLGGYEQYF. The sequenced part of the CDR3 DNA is TGTGCCTGGAGTCTCCTGGGGGGGTATGAACAGTAC.

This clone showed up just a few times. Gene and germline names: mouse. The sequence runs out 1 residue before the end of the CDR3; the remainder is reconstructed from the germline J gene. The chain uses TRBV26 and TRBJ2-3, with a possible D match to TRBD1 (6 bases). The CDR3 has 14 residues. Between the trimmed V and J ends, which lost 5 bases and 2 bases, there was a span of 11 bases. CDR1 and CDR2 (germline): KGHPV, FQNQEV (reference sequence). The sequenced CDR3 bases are TGTGCCAGCAGTGGGGACATCAATGCAGAAACGCTGTAT. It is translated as CASSGDINAETLY. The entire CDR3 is CASSGDINAETLYF.

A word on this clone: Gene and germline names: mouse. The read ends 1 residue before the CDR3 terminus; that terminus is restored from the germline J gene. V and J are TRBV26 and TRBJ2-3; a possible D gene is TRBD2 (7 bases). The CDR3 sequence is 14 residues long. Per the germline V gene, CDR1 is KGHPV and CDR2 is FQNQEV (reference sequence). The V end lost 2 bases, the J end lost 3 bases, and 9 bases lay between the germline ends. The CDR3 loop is CASSLGGLAETLYF. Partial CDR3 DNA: TGTGCCAGCAGTCTGGGGGGGCTAGCAGAAACGCTGTAT.

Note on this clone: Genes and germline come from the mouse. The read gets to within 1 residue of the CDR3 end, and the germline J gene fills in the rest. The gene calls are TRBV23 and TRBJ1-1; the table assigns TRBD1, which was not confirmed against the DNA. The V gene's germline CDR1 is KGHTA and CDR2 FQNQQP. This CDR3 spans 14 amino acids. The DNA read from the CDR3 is TGCTCCAGCAGTCCGACAGGGACAAACACAGAAGTCTTC. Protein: CSSSPTGTNTEVF. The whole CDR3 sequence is CSSSPTGTNTEVFF.

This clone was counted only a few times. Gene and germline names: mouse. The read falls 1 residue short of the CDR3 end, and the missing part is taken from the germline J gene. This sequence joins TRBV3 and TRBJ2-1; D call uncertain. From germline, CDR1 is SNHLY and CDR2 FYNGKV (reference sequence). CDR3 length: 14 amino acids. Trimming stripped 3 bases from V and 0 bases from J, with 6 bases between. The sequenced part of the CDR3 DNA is TGTGCCAGCAGCTTTCAGTATAACTATGCTGAGCAGTTC. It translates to CASSFQYNYAEQF. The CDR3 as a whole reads CASSFQYNYAEQFF.

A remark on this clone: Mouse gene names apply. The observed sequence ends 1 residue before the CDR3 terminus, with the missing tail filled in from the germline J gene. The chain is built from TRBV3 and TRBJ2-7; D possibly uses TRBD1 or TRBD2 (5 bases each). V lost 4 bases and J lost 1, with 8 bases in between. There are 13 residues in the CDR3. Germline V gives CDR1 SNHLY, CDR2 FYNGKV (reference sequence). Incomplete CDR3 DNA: TGTGCCAGCAGCTCGGGACGGTCCTATGAACAGTAC. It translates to CASSSGRSYEQY. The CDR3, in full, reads CASSSGRSYEQYF.

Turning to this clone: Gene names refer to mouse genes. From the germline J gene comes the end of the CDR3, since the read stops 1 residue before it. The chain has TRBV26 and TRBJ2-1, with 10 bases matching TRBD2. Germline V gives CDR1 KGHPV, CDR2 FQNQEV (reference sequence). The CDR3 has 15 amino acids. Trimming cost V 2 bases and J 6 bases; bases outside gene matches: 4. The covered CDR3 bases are TGTGCCAGCAGTCTGGGCTGGGGGGGCCTTGCTGAGCAGTTC. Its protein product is CASSLGWGGLAEQF. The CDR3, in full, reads CASSLGWGGLAEQFF.

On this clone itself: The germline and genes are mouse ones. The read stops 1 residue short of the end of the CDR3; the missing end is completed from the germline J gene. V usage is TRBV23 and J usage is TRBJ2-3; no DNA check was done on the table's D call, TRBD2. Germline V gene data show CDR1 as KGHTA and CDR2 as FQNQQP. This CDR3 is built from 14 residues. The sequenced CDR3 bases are TGCTCCAGCAGTCAGACTGGGGGTGCAGAAACGCTGTAT. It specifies CSSSQTGGAETLY. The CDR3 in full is CSSSQTGGAETLYF.

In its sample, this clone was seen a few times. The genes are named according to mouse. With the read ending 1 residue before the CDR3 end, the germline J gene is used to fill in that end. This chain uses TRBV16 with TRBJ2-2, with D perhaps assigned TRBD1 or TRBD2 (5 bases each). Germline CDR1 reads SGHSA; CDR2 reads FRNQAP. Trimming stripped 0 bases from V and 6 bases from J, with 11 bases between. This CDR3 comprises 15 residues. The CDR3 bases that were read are TGTGCAAGCAGCTTAGATGGCCTGGGACCCGGGCAGCTCTAC. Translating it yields CASSLDGLGPGQLY. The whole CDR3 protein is CASSLDGLGPGQLYF.

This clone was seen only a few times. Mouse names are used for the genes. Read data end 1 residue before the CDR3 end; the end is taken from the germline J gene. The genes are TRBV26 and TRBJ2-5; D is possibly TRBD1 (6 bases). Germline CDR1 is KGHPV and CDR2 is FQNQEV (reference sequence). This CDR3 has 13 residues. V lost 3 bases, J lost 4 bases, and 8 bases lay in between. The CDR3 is CASSLRGEDTQYF. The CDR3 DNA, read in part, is TGTGCCAGCAGTCTCAGGGGTGAAGACACCCAGTAC.